This T cell receptor beta chain was obtained from a study of blood T cell repertoires in COVID-19. How the authors handled the data: Reference gene primers were amplified, and this amplification served to estimate nucleated cell counts. Using immunoSEQ multiplex PCR, the repertoire was profiled, and TCRdb retains in-frame clones only, with some absent. The V and J calls and clone size come from that table; D and trimming were worked out from the DNA. The sample records 23,000 or so clones, around 81% being singletons. Per the germline V gene, CDR1 is LGHDT and CDR2 is YNNKEL (reference sequence). Deletions cut 4 bases from V and 8 bases from J, with 17 bases between. This CDR3 is built from 14 residues.

The rearrangement joins TRBV3-1 (or the pseudogene TRBV3-2) to TRBJ1-1, with a possible D match to TRBD1 (6 bases). The TCR originated in a man in his 70s with acute or convalescent COVID-19. Sequenced material: peripheral blood. CDR3 sequence (DNA): TGTGCCAGCAGCCCAAGGGGCAGGGGATGGGAAGCTTTCTTT. This gives the protein CASSPRGRGWEAFF.